A single sample is the source of the 8 T cell receptor beta chains below, sequenced in a study of Ad26.COV2.S vaccination and SARS-CoV-2 variants. Treatment indicated: roughly 19 received Ad26.COV2.S at low or high dose, single or two shots; about 5 received placebo; per-sample allocation not given. Sample collection was performed on day 63 after the first vaccine or placebo injection. Profiled with immunoSEQ multiplex PCR; TCRdb holds only in-frame clones, not every one. Of fewer than 500,000 clones listed, 75% to 90% are singletons. The sample was peripheral blood, taken in a trial of Ad26.COV2.S vaccine versus placebo. The receptors stem from a person between 18 and 65 years old who received the Ad26.COV2.S COVID-19 vaccine or a placebo.

V is TRBV12-5 and J is TRBJ2-3; 8 bases fit TRBD2. V shed 0 bases, J shed 6 bases, and the junction held 8 bases outside the gene matches. The CDR3 extends over 16 amino acids. CDR1 is LGHNT, CDR2 FRNRAP, per germline. In nucleotides, the CDR3 is TGTGCTAGTGGTTTGGTTTTAGCGGGAAGAGGGGATACGCAGTATTTT. Residues: CASGLVLAGRGDTQYF.

This chain uses TRBV28 with TRBJ1-4; possible D gene TRBD1, 5 bases. The CDR3 is made up of 17 amino acids. From germline, CDR1 is MDHEN and CDR2 SYDVKM. The V end lost 2 bases, the J end lost 6 bases, and 19 bases lay between the germline ends. CDR3 sequence: CASSLSPTDQSDEKLFF. CDR3 nucleotide sequence: TGTGCCAGCAGTTTAAGCCCGACAGACCAAAGTGATGAAAAACTGTTTTTT.

The chain is built from TRBV5-4 and TRBJ2-5; 8 positions agree with TRBD2. CDR1 is SGHNT and CDR2 is YYREEE in the germline V gene (reference sequence). With 2 bases clipped from V and 4 bases from J, the junction kept 10 bases outside the gene matches. This CDR3 region has 16 residues. The DNA of the CDR3 is TGTGCCAGCAGCTTAGTCGCGGGAGGCGGTGGAGAGACCCAGTACTTC. This gives the protein CASSLVAGGGGETQYF.

CDR3 loop: CVVGLNSNQPQHF. The CDR3 bases are TGTGTGGTGGGGTTGAATAGCAATCAGCCCCAGCATTTT. This chain connects TRBV12-3 or TRBV12-4 to TRBJ1-5; D gene uncertain. This CDR3 has 13 residues.

This clone was seen a single time. J is TRBJ2-7 and V is TRBV5-8; D is undetermined. CDR1 SGHTS and CDR2 YDEGEE come from the germline V gene. The CDR3 covers 13 residues. V shed 3 bases and J shed 4 bases, with 11 bases lying between them. The CDR3 DNA reads TGTGCCAGCAGCTCCCGGTTGTATTACGAGCAGTACGTC. Protein: CASSSRLYYEQYV.

The sample holds a few counts of this clone. V is TRBV5-1 and J is TRBJ2-1; D is perhaps TRBD2 (6 bases). The CDR3 length is 12 residues. Per germline, CDR1 SGHRS and CDR2 YFSETQ. Trimming took off 3 bases at V and 7 bases at J, with 8 bases between the two ends. The CDR3: CASSWAGNEQFF. In nucleotides, the CDR3 is TGCGCCAGCAGCTGGGCGGGGAATGAGCAGTTCTTC. Based on the CDR3 plus reference TRBV5-1 and TRBJ2-1, the full variable domain is KAGVTQTPRYLIKTRGQQVTLSCSPISGHRSVSWYQQTPGQGLQFLFEYFSETQRNKGNFPGRFSGRQFSNSRSEMNVSTLELGDSALYLCASSWAGNEQFFGPGTRLTVL.

The gene calls are TRBV19 and TRBJ1-1; D is unresolved. CDR3 length equals 12 residues. CDR1 and CDR2 from the germline V gene are LNHDA and SQIVND (reference sequence). Trimming removed 8 bases at V and 4 bases at J, with 11 bases between. In nucleotides, the CDR3 is TGTGCCAGTTTCCGGGGAACCACTGAAGCTTTCTTT. Protein product: CASFRGTTEAFF.

The chain joins TRBV9 to TRBJ2-5, with 8 bases identical to TRBD1. The germline gives CDR1 SGDLS, CDR2 YYNGEE. V was pared by 0 bases and J by 5 bases, with 3 bases of the junction left unmatched. The CDR3 consists of 14 residues. This chain's CDR3 is CASSVAGGQETQYF. CDR3 DNA: TGTGCCAGCAGCGTAGCAGGGGGCCAGGAGACCCAGTACTTC.